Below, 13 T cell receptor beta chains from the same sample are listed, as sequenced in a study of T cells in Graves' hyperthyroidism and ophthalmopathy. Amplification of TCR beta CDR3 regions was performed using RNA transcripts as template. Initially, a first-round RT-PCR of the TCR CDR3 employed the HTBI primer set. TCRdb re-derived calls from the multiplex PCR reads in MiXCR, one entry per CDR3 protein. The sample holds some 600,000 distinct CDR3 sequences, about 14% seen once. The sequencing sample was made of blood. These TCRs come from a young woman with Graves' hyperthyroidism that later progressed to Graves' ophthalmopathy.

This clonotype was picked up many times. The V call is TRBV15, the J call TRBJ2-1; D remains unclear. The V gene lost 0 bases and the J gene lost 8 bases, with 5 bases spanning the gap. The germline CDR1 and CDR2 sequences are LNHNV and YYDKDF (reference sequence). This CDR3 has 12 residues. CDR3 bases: TGTGCCACCAGCAGAGATACCCATGAGCAGTTCTTC. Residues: CATSRDTHEQFF.

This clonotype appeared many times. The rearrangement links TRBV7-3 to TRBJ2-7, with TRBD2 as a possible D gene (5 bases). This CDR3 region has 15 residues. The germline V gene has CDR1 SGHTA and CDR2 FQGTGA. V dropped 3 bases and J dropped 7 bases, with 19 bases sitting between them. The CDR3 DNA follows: TGTGCCAGCAGCTTGAATAGCGCTCCGGTTGGGGAGCAGTACTTC. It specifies CASSLNSAPVGEQYF.

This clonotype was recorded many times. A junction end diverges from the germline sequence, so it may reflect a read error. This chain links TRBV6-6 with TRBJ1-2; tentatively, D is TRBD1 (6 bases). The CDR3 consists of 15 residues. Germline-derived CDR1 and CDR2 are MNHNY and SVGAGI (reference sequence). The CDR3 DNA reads TGTGCCAGCAGTTACGAAAGGACAGCCTCGTATGACTACACCTTC. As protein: CASSYERTASYDYTF.

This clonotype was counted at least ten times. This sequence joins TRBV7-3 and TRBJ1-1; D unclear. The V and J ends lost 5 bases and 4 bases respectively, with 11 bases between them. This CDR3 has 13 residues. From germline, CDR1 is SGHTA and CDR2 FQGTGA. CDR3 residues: CASSQRAITEAFF. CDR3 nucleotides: TGTGCCAGCAGCCAAAGGGCGATCACTGAAGCTTTCTTT.

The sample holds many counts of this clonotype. CDR3 sequence reads: CASSKDPTGAQVFSGNTIYF. The DNA for the CDR3 is TGTGCCAGCAGCAAAGACCCTACAGGGGCGCAAGTTTTCTCTGGAAACACCATATATTTT. The chain couples TRBV2 to TRBJ1-3; TRBD1 matches 7 bases. CDR3 length: 20 amino acids. V lost 6 bases to trimming and J lost 0 bases; unmatched junction nucleotides: 20. Germline V lookup: CDR1 SNHLY, CDR2 FYNNEI.

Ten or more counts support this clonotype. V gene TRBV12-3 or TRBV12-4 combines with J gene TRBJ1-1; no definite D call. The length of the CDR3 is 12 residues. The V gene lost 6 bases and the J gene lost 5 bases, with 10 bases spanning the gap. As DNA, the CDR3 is TGTGCCAGCAGCCTAGTGGGGACTGAAGCTTTCTTT. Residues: CASSLVGTEAFF.

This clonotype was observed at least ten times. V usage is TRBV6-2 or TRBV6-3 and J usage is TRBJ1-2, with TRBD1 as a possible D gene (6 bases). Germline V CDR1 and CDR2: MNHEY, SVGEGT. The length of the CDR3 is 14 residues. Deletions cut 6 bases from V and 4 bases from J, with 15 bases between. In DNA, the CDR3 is TGTGCCAGCAGCAACGAAGGGGGGACCTATGGCTACACCTTC. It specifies CASSNEGGTYGYTF.

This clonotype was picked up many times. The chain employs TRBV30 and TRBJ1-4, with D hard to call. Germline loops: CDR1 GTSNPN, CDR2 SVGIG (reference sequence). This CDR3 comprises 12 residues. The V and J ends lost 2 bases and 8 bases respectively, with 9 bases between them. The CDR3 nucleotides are TGTGCCTGGAGTCCCACGGGGGAAAAACTGTTTTTT. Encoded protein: CAWSPTGEKLFF.

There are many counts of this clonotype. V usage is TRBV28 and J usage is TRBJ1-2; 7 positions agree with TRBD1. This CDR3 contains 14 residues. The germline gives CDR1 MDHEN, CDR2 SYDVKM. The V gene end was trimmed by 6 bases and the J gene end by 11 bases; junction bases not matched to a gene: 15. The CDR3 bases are TGTGCCAGCAGCCGAGGACAGGACGGATGGTGGTACACCTTC. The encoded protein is CASSRGQDGWWYTF.

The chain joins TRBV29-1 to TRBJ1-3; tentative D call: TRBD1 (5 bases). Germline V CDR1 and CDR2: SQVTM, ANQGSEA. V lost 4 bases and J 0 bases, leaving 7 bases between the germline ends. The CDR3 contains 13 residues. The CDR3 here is CSVGQSSGNTIYF. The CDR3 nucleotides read TGCAGCGTTGGACAGTCCTCTGGAAACACCATATATTTT.

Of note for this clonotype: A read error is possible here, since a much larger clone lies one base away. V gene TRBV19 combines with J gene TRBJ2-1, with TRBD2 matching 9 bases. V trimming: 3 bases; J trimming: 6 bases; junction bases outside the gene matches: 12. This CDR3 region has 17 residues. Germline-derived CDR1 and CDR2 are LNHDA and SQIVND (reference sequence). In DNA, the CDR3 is TGTGCCAGTAGTATTTTTCAGCGGGAGGTTCCCTGCAATGAGCAGTTCTTC. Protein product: CASSIFQREVPCNEQFF.

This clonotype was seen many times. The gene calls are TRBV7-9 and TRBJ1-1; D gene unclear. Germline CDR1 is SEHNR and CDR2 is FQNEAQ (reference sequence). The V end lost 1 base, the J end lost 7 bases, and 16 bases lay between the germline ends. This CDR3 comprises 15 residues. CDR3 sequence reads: CASSLGPGPQIEAFF. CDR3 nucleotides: TGTGCCAGCAGCTTAGGCCCTGGGCCACAGATTGAAGCTTTCTTT.

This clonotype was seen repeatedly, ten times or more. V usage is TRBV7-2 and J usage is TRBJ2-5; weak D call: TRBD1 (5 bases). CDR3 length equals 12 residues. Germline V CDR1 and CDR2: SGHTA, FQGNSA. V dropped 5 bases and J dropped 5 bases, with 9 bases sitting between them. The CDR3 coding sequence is TGTGCCAGCAGCGGACAAAGGGAGACCCAGTACTTC. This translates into CASSGQRETQYF. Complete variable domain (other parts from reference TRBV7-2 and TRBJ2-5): GAGVSQSPSNKVTEKGKDVELRCDPISGHTALYWYRQSLGQGLEFLIYFQGNSAPDKSGLPSDRFSAERTGGSVSTLTIQRTQQEDSAVYLCASSGQRETQYFGPGTRLLVL.